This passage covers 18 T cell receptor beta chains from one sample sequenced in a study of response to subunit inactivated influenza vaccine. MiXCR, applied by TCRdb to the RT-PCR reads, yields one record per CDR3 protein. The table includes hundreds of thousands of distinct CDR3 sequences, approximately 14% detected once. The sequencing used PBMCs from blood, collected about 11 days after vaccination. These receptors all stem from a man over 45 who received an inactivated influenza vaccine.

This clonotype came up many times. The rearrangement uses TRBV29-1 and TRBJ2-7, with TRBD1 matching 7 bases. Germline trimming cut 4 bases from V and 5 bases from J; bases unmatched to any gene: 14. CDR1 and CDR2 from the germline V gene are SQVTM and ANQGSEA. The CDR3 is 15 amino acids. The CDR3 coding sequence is TGCAGCGTTGCTGGGGACAGAGGGATCCGGGACGAGCAGTACTTC. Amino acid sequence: CSVAGDRGIRDEQYF.

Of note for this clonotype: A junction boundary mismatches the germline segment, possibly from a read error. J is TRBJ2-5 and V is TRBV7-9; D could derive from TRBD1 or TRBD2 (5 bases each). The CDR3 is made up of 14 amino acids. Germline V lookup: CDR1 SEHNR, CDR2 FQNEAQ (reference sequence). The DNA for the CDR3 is TGTGCCAGCAACTTAGGGCAGGGAGAGAAGACCCAGTACTTC. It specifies CASNLGQGEKTQYF.

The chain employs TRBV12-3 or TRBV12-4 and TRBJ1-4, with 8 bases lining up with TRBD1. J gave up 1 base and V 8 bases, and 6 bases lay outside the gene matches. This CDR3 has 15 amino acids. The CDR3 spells CASRQGLITNEKLFF. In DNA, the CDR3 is TGTGCCAGCCGACAGGGGTTAATAACTAATGAAAAACTGTTTTTT.

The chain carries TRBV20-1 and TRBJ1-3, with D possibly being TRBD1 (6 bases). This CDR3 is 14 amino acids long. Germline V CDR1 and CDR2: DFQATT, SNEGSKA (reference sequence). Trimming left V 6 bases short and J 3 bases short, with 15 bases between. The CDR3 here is CSAYRVAGGNTIYF. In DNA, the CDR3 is TGCAGTGCCTACAGGGTGGCCGGTGGAAACACCATATATTTT.

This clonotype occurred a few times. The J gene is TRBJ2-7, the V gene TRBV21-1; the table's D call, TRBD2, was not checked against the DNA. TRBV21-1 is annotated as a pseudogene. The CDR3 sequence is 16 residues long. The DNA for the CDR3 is TGTGCCAGCAGCAAAGTCGGTAGCGGGAGGGTCTACGAGCAGTACTTC. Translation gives CASSKVGSGRVYEQYF.

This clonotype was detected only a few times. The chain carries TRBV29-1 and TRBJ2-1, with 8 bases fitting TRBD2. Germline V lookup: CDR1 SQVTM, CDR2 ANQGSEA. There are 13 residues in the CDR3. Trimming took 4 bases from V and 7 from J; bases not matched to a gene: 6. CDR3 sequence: CSVAGRARNEQFF. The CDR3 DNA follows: TGCAGCGTTGCCGGGAGGGCCAGGAATGAGCAGTTCTTC.

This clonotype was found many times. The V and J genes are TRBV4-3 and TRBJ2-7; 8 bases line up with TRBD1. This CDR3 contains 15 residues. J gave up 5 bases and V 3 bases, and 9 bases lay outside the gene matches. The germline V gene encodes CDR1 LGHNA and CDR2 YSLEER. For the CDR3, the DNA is TGCGCCAGCAGCCAGGGCGGACAGGGCAGACACGAGCAGTACTTC. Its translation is CASSQGGQGRHEQYF.

This chain's CDR3 is CASSLGLDRVQETQYF. Written as DNA, the CDR3 is TGTGCCAGCAGTCTCGGATTGGACAGGGTCCAAGAGACCCAGTACTTC. The chain is built from TRBV27 and TRBJ2-5; TRBD1 matches at 8 bases. CDR3 length equals 16 residues. Germline V CDR1 and CDR2: MNHEY, SMNVEV (reference sequence). V shed 5 bases, J shed 1 base, and the junction held 9 bases outside the gene matches.

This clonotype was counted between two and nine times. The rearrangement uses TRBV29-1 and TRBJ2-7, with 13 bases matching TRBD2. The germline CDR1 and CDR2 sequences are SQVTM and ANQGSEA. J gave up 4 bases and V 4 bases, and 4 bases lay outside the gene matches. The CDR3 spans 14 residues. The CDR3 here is CSVGLAGGNYEQYF. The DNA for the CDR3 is TGCAGCGTTGGACTAGCGGGGGGCAATTACGAGCAGTACTTC.

This CDR3 reads CATTTGGTYEQYF. CDR3 coding DNA: TGTGCCACAACTACCGGGGGGACCTACGAGCAGTACTTC. This chain uses TRBV10-3 with TRBJ2-7, with TRBD2 matching 7 bases. The CDR3 spans 13 residues. Germline V gene lookup returns CDR1 ENHRY and CDR2 SYGVKD. Unmatched junction bases numbered 8, after V lost 10 bases and J lost 2 bases.

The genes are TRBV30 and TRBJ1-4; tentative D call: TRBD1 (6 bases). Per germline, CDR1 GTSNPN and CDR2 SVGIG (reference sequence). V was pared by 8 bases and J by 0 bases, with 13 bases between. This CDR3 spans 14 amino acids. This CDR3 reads CAQRGGATNEKLFF. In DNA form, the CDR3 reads TGTGCCCAGAGGGGGGGGGCAACTAATGAAAAACTGTTTTTT.

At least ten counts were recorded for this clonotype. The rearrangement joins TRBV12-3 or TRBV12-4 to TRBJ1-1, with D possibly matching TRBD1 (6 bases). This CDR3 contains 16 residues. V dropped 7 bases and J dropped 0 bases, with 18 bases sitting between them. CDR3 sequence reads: CASTSLGTLMNTEAFF. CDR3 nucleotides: TGTGCCAGCACCAGTTTAGGGACACTTATGAACACTGAAGCTTTCTTT.

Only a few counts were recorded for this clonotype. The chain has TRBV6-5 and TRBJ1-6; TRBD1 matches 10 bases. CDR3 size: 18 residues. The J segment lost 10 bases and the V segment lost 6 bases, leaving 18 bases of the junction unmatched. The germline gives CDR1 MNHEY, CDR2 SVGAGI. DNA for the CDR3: TGTGCCAGCAGCTACGAAAATAACCGGGACAGGGGTGGGTCACCCCTCCACTTT. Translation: CASSYENNRDRGGSPLHF.

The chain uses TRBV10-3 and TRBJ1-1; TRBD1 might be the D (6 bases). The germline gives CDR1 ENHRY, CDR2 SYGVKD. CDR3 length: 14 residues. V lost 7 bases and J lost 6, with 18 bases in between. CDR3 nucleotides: TGTGCCATCAACGCAGGGGCTTCTGACGCTGAAGCTTTCTTT. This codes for CAINAGASDAEAFF.

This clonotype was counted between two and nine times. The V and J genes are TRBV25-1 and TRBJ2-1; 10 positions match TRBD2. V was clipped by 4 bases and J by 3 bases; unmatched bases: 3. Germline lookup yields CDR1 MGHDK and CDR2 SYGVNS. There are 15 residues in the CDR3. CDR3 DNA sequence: TGTGCCAGCAGTGCCCTAGCGGGAGACTACAATGAGCAGTTCTTC. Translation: CASSALAGDYNEQFF.

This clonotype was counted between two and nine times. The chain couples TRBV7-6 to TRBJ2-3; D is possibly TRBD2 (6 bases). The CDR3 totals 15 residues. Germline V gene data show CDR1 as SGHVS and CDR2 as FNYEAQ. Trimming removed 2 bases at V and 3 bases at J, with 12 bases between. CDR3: CASSLWGGTTDTQYF. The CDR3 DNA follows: TGTGCCAGCAGCTTATGGGGCGGGACGACAGATACGCAGTATTTT.

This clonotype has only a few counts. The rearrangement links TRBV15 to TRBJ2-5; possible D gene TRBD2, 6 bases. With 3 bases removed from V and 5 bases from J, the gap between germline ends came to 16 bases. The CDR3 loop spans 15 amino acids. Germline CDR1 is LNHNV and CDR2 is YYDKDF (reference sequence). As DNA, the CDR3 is TGTGCCACCAGCAGGACGATAGCGGTCGGGGAGACCCAGTACTTC. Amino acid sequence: CATSRTIAVGETQYF.

Here the CDR3 reads CSVDSGNTGELFF. The CDR3 DNA reads TGCAGCGTTGATTCCGGAAACACCGGGGAGCTGTTTTTT. This rearrangement joins TRBV29-1 to TRBJ2-2; no clear D. This CDR3 has 13 residues. The ends were cut back, 3 bases at V and 2 bases at J, with 7 bases in the middle. Germline assignment: CDR1 SQVTM and CDR2 ANQGSEA.